These 28 T cell receptor beta chains originate from one sample sequenced in a study of blood T cell repertoires in COVID-19. The assay was immunoSEQ multiplex PCR, and TCRdb's table has in-frame clones only and misses some. The sample holds 150,000 to 200,000 clones; 85% to 95% are singletons and the top ten take 3.5% to 5%. The sequenced material came from peripheral blood. The receptors were sampled from a woman in her forties or fifties with acute or convalescent COVID-19.

This chain links TRBV5-6 with TRBJ1-6, with 9 nucleotides matching TRBD1. V shed 5 bases and J 7 bases; nucleotides not matched to a gene: 7. CDR1 SGHDT and CDR2 YYEEEE come from the germline V gene. The CDR3 length is 15 residues. CDR3 sequence (DNA): TGTGCCAGCAGATGGGGGACAGGGAACAATTCACCCCTCCACTTT. Protein product: CASRWGTGNNSPLHF.

This clone was recorded only once. The chain links TRBV5-4 to TRBJ1-1; 9 bases map to TRBD1. The CDR3 length is 16 residues. V lost 4 bases, J lost 1 base, and 8 bases stayed unmatched. CDR1 and CDR2 (germline): SGHNT, YYREEE (reference sequence). This chain's CDR3 is CASSTQLDRGNTEAFF. The DNA for the CDR3 is TGTGCCAGCAGCACTCAATTGGACAGGGGGAACACTGAAGCTTTCTTT.

V gene TRBV10-2 combines with J gene TRBJ1-4; D remains unclear. Trimming shortened V by 2 bases and J by 7 bases, and 8 bases separated the two germline ends. The CDR3 extends over 13 amino acids. Germline V gene data show CDR1 as WSHSY and CDR2 as SAAADI. CDR3 sequence: CASSEIRGEKLFF. As DNA, the CDR3 is TGCGCCAGCAGTGAGATTAGAGGTGAAAAACTGTTTTTT.

The chain uses TRBV5-6 and TRBJ2-3; 15 bases agree with TRBD2. This CDR3 spans 17 amino acids. Germline CDR1 SGHDT, CDR2 YYEEEE. V was pared by 3 bases and J by 5 bases, with 7 bases of the junction left unmatched. CDR3 residues: CASSYPGLAGGRDTQYF. In DNA, the CDR3 is TGTGCCAGCAGCTACCCGGGACTAGCGGGAGGAAGAGATACGCAGTATTTT.

The chain carries TRBV10-3 and TRBJ2-1; 11 nucleotides line up with TRBD1. Germline CDR1 and CDR2: ENHRY and SYGVKD. The CDR3 is made up of 14 amino acids. The trim removed 10 bases at V and 5 bases at J, leaving 7 bases unmatched. CDR3: CATGQGDLHNEQFF. DNA of the CDR3: TGTGCCACGGGACAGGGGGACCTTCACAATGAGCAGTTCTTC.

This chain links TRBV28 with TRBJ2-2, with a weak D call TRBD1 (5 bases). The CDR3 contains 15 residues. CDR1 is MDHEN and CDR2 is SYDVKM in the germline V gene. V lost 1 base to trimming and J lost 6 bases, with 12 bases between them. The CDR3 reads CASSLLSGFPGELFF. The DNA of the CDR3 is TGTGCCAGCAGTTTATTGTCAGGGTTCCCCGGGGAGCTGTTTTTT.

The chain links TRBV2 to TRBJ2-7; 11 bases map to TRBD1. V lost 6 bases and J lost 7; bases outside the gene matches: 5. Germline loops: CDR1 SNHLY, CDR2 FYNNEI. This CDR3 comprises 13 residues. In DNA, the CDR3 is TGTGCCAGCAGCCGAGGGACAGGGGGAGAGCAGTACTTC. Translating it yields CASSRGTGGEQYF.

The J gene is TRBJ2-3, the V gene TRBV18; D is possibly TRBD1 (5 bases). The V gene's germline CDR1 is KGHSH and CDR2 LQKENI. The V and J ends lost 6 bases and 0 bases respectively, with 13 bases between them. CDR3 size: 15 residues. CDR3 nucleotides: TGTGCCAGCTCGGTGGATCAGGGAAGCACAGATACGCAGTATTTT. It yields the protein CASSVDQGSTDTQYF. The whole variable domain, remainder taken from reference TRBV18 and TRBJ2-3, is NAGVMQNPRHLVRRRGQEARLRCSPMKGHSHVYWYRQLPEEGLKFMVYLQKENIIDESGMPKERFSAEFPKEGPSILRIQQVVRGDSAAYFCASSVDQGSTDTQYFGPGTRLTVL.

The rearrangement uses TRBV19 and TRBJ2-7; D gene ambiguous. Trimming removed 5 bases at V and 0 bases at J, with 11 bases between. Germline values: CDR1 LNHDA, CDR2 SQIVND (reference sequence). This CDR3 is 14 amino acids long. For the CDR3, the DNA is TGTGCCAGTAGTCCTAACGACTCCTCCTACGAGCAGTACTTC. This codes for CASSPNDSSYEQYF.

The chain recombines TRBV5-4 with TRBJ1-2; D unresolved. This CDR3 has 16 residues. Germline loops: CDR1 SGHNT, CDR2 YYREEE (reference sequence). V lost 0 bases and J lost 0, with 12 bases in between. The CDR3 here is CASSLAAGDPNYGYTF. CDR3 in DNA: TGTGCCAGCAGCTTGGCGGCGGGAGACCCTAACTATGGCTACACCTTC.

J is TRBJ1-2 and V is TRBV7-2; D is undetermined. Germline V gene data show CDR1 as SGHTA and CDR2 as FQGNSA. Trimming removed 5 bases from V and 2 bases from J, with 3 bases in between. This CDR3 contains 11 residues. CDR3 in amino acids: CASSLNYGYTF. The DNA of the CDR3 is TGTGCCAGCAGCCTCAACTATGGCTACACCTTC.

The chain links TRBV5-1 to TRBJ1-6, with TRBD1 matching over 10 bases. Germline V gene data show CDR1 as SGHRS and CDR2 as YFSETQ. Losses at the gene ends were 2 bases for V and 9 bases for J; bases not matched to a gene: 2. CDR3 size: 14 residues. CDR3 sequence reads: CASSFGTGVSPLHF. The CDR3 nucleotides read TGCGCCAGCAGCTTCGGGACAGGGGTTTCACCCCTCCACTTT.

Written as DNA, the CDR3 is TGTGCCAGCAGCCGGGACAGCCGCGCTTTCTTT. Translated, it gives CASSRDSRAFF. The chain joins TRBV3-1 (or the pseudogene TRBV3-2) to TRBJ1-1, with TRBD1 matching 7 bases. The trim removed 4 bases at V and 11 bases at J, leaving 4 bases unmatched. Germline CDR1 reads LGHDT; CDR2 reads YNNKEL (reference sequence). The CDR3 runs 11 residues.

The chain combines TRBV29-1 with TRBJ1-1; D might be TRBD1 (6 bases). CDR1 and CDR2 (germline): SQVTM, ANQGSEA. V lost 7 bases and J 2 bases, leaving 14 bases between the germline ends. The CDR3 is 13 amino acids. As DNA, the CDR3 is TGCAGCGGGCAGACAGGACCCAACACTGAAGCTTTCTTT. This codes for CSGQTGPNTEAFF. Supplemented by reference TRBV29-1 and TRBJ1-1, the full variable domain reads SAVISQKPSRDICQRGTSLTIQCQVDSQVTMMFWYRQQPGQSLTLIATANQGSEATYESGFVIDKFPISRPNLTFSTLTVSNMSPEDSSIYLCSGQTGPNTEAFFGQGTRLTVV.

The genes are TRBV29-1 and TRBJ2-1; 7 bases agree with TRBD1. The CDR3 consists of 13 residues. From germline, CDR1 is SQVTM and CDR2 ANQGSEA. With 7 bases clipped from V and 6 bases from J, the junction kept 9 bases outside the gene matches. This CDR3 is CSAFPDRANEQFF. The CDR3, as DNA: TGCAGCGCATTCCCCGACAGGGCCAATGAGCAGTTCTTC.

The V gene is TRBV4-3, the J gene TRBJ2-7; possible D gene TRBD1, 5 bases. Germline V lookup: CDR1 LGHNA, CDR2 YSLEER. The CDR3 length is 15 residues. V was cut by 0 bases and J by 5 bases, with 14 bases left in between. The CDR3 DNA sequence: TGCGCCAGCAGCCAAGAGAGCGCCAGGGCCCACGAGCAGTACTTC. It codes for CASSQESARAHEQYF.

The chain recombines TRBV7-9 with TRBJ2-1; the D gene is possibly TRBD1 (6 bases). Germline V gene sequence: CDR1 SEHNR, CDR2 FQNEAQ (reference sequence). This CDR3 is 17 amino acids long. Trimming cost V 1 base and J 4 bases, with 17 bases left between them. The CDR3 region is CASSLVPGQGNYNEQFF. DNA of the CDR3: TGTGCCAGCAGCTTAGTCCCAGGGCAGGGGAATTACAATGAGCAGTTCTTC.

The V and J genes are TRBV11-2 and TRBJ2-5, with D possibly being TRBD2 (7 bases). From germline, CDR1 is SGHAT and CDR2 FQNNGV. This CDR3 spans 15 amino acids. Between the trimmed V and J ends, which lost 3 bases and 4 bases, there was a span of 15 bases. Written as DNA, the CDR3 is TGTGCCAGCAGCTTGTCGACAGGCGGGGGAGAGACCCAGTACTTC. It codes for CASSLSTGGGETQYF.

Turning to this clone: The sample holds other DNA sequences that translate to the same CDR3. This chain connects TRBV30 to TRBJ1-1; D gene unclear. Per germline, CDR1 GTSNPN and CDR2 SVGIG (reference sequence). This CDR3 is 13 amino acids long. The V end lost 0 bases, the J end lost 1 base, and 6 bases lay between the germline ends. CDR3 nucleotide sequence: TGTGCCTGGAGTGTACTTGGGAACACTGAAGCTTTCTTT. Translated: CAWSVLGNTEAFF.

The gene calls are TRBV19 and TRBJ2-1; 8 bases match TRBD2. The CDR3 runs 17 residues. V lost 0 bases and J lost 2; bases outside the gene matches: 6. Per germline, CDR1 LNHDA and CDR2 SQIVND (reference sequence). The CDR3 reads CASSIDPSGGTYNEQFF. The CDR3 region has the DNA TGTGCCAGTAGTATAGATCCCTCGGGAGGGACCTACAATGAGCAGTTCTTC.

The chain joins TRBV6-5 to TRBJ1-2; D perhaps matches TRBD1 (6 bases). The germline V gene encodes CDR1 MNHEY and CDR2 SVGAGI. V lost 4 bases, J lost 3 bases, and 12 bases lay in between. The CDR3 spans 14 residues. The CDR3 region has the DNA TGTGCCAGCAGTTCCAGTCGGACAGACTATGGCTACACCTTC. The encoded protein is CASSSSRTDYGYTF.

A word on this clone: Other DNA variants within this sample encode the same CDR3. CDR3 nucleotides: TGCAGCGTTGGGACAGGGGTCGGTCAGCCCCAGCATTTT. This gives the protein CSVGTGVGQPQHF. The chain uses TRBV29-1 and TRBJ1-5; 9 positions match TRBD1. CDR1 SQVTM and CDR2 ANQGSEA come from the germline V gene. The CDR3 totals 13 residues. With V trimmed by 4 bases and J by 6 bases, 4 bases remained unmatched.

This chain connects TRBV5-1 to TRBJ1-2, with no clear D. V gave up 4 bases and J gave up 8 bases, with 15 bases separating them. Germline loops: CDR1 SGHRS, CDR2 YFSETQ. This CDR3 region has 13 residues. The CDR3 sequence is CASSPTFDTGYTF. CDR3 in DNA: TGCGCCAGCAGCCCAACCTTCGACACCGGCTACACCTTC.

The CDR3 DNA follows: TGTGCCAGCAGCTTGGCGGGAGAGTCCAATGAGCAGTTCTTC. Translated, it gives CASSLAGESNEQFF. This sequence joins TRBV5-8 and TRBJ2-1; D possibly corresponds to TRBD2 (6 bases). This CDR3 comprises 14 residues. V was pared by 0 bases and J by 6 bases, with 10 bases between. CDR1 and CDR2 from the germline V gene are SGHTS and YDEGEE.

This clone came up once. V gene TRBV7-9 combines with J gene TRBJ2-7, with 9 bases that match TRBD1. Germline CDR1 and CDR2: SEHNR and FQNEAQ (reference sequence). This CDR3 has 13 residues. V lost 5 bases to trimming and J lost 7 bases; unmatched junction nucleotides: 6. In DNA, the CDR3 is TGTGCCAGCAGCATTACAGGGGGCTGGGAGCAGTACTTC. Translating gives CASSITGGWEQYF.

A single count supports this clone. The gene calls are TRBV5-5 and TRBJ2-2, with D tentatively TRBD2 (8 bases). The CDR3 covers 17 residues. Germline CDR1 and CDR2: SGHKS and YYEKEE (reference sequence). Deletions cut 4 bases from V and 5 bases from J, with 21 bases between. The CDR3 protein is CASSPRGLAGTTGELFF. The DNA of the CDR3 is TGTGCCAGCAGCCCCAGGGGGTTAGCGGGGACAACCGGGGAGCTGTTTTTT.

This chain uses TRBV19 with TRBJ1-2; D unresolved. This CDR3 has 11 residues. CDR1 and CDR2 (germline): LNHDA, SQIVND (reference sequence). Between the trimmed V and J ends, which lost 10 bases and 3 bases, there was a span of 9 bases. For the CDR3, the DNA is TGTGCCATCGGTGCCTACTATGGCTACACCTTC. It translates to CAIGAYYGYTF.

The rearrangement links TRBV7-8 to TRBJ1-5, with 9 bases identical to TRBD1. The junction had 7 bases not matched to a gene; V was cut back by 5 bases and J by 5 bases. Per germline, CDR1 SGHVS and CDR2 FQNEAQ. The CDR3 is made up of 15 amino acids. The CDR3 protein is CASSPHRGPDQPQHF. Written as DNA, the CDR3 is TGTGCCAGCAGCCCTCACAGGGGGCCCGATCAGCCCCAGCATTTT. Complete variable domain (other parts from reference TRBV7-8 and TRBJ1-5): GAGVSQSPRYKVAKRGQDVALRCDPISGHVSLFWYQQALGQGPEFLTYFQNEAQLDKSGLPSDRFFAERPEGSVSTLKIQRTQQEDSAVYLCASSPHRGPDQPQHFGDGTRLSIL.